The clone carrying this T cell receptor beta chain was recorded many times. What it recognizes is unknown. TCRbeta library construction was performed incorporating unique molecular identifiers. TCRdb re-analysed the PCR reads in MiXCR, keeping a single row per CDR3 protein. Here the sample spans around 15,000 distinct CDR3 sequences, around 4.9% being singletons. This specimen comes from a study of T-cell reconstitution after alpha-beta-depleted transplantation in children. Points from the study as a whole: Counts and diversity of T cells one year after transplant came mostly from newly produced T cells. It was surviving recipient T cells and thymic progenitors that gave some patients high TCRbeta diversity at day 60. Several hundred graft clones that had expanded were reportedly the source of alpha-beta T cells about two months after transplant.

This CDR3 is built from 13 residues. The V and J ends lost 5 bases and 3 bases respectively, with 10 bases between them. Germline values: CDR1 SGHAT, CDR2 FQNNGV. The V and J genes are TRBV11-2 and TRBJ1-2; no definite D call. The receptor was derived from a boy under 18 with acute lymphoblastic leukemia, due to receive a stem cell transplant. The sequences come from PBMCs, collected before TCRalphabeta/CD19-depleted stem cell transplant. The DNA of the CDR3 is TGTGCCAGCAGCCCTGATAACTACTATGGCTACACCTTC. Residues: CASSPDNYYGYTF.